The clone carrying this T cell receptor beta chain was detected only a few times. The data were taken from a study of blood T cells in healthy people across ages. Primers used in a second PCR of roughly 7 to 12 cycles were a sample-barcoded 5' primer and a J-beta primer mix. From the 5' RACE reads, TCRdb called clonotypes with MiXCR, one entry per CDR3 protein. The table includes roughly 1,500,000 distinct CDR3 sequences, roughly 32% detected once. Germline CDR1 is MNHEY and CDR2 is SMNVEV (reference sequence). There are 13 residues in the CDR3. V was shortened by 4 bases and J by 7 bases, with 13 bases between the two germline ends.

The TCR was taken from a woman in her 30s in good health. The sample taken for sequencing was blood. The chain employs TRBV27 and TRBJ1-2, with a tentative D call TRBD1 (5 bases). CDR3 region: CASSWGRGAGYTF. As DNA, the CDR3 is TGTGCCAGCAGTTGGGGCCGGGGAGCTGGCTACACCTTC.